This T cell receptor beta chain emerged from a study of blood T cell repertoires in COVID-19. The V end lost 2 bases, the J end lost 1 base, and 8 bases lay between the germline ends. The CDR3 extends over 14 amino acids. Germline values: CDR1 SEHNR, CDR2 FQNEAQ (reference sequence). This clone was seen a single time. TCRdb's table, derived via immunoSEQ multiplex PCR, lists solely in-frame clones and lacks some. The data contain approximately 210,000 clones, about nine tenths of them singletons. The sequenced sample consisted of PBMCs or T cells enriched from blood (not recorded which). The rearrangement uses TRBV7-9 and TRBJ1-2; no firm D call. The TCR was taken from a young woman who had recovered from COVID-19. This CDR3 is CASSLISLNYGYTF. CDR3 bases: TGTGCCAGCAGCTTAATTAGTCTTAACTATGGCTACACCTTC.